Below, one T cell receptor (beta chain) is given with its context. This entry belongs to a study of CDR3 diversity in severe acne. TCRdb re-analysed the PCR reads in MiXCR, keeping a single row per CDR3 protein. The sample has 85,000 to 120,000 distinct CDR3 sequences, about half seen once. Between the trimmed V and J ends, which lost 5 bases and 10 bases, there was a span of 22 bases. The CDR3 spans 15 residues. Per the germline V gene, CDR1 is SGHTA and CDR2 is FQGTGA. V and J are TRBV7-3 and TRBJ2-3; maybe TRBD2 (6 bases). The sample taken for sequencing was blood. This receptor was identified in a male donor with acne. The CDR3 loop is CASSAGAGSGQPQYF. The CDR3 DNA follows: TGTGCCAGCAGCGCCGGGGCGGGAAGCGGCCAACCGCAGTATTTT.